The T cell receptor beta chain under discussion was sequenced for a study of Graves' ophthalmopathy and Graves' hyperthyroidism. Overall study context: Ophthalmopathy absent within 18 months of follow-up marked hyperthyroidism as stable.

General study points: For predicting ophthalmopathy progression, the model had more than 60% sensitivity and 72.22% specificity. Blood repertoires reportedly contained most expanded thyroid clonotypes above 0.001 frequency.

From RNA, the CDR3 regions of TCR beta chains were amplified and sequenced. After a first-round RT-PCR with HTBI primers, a second-round multiplex PCR was run. MiXCR, run by TCRdb on the multiplex PCR reads, gives a single entry per CDR3 protein. Among over a million distinct CDR3 sequences listed, about two fifths were seen once. This clonotype occurred many times. Antigen unknown. Germline CDR1 SGHTS, CDR2 YDEGEE. The CDR3 is 14 amino acids. V lost 4 bases to trimming and J lost 6 bases, with 14 bases between them. The hyperthyroidism patients, aged 18 to 65, had been newly diagnosed, with under 2 months' duration.

This chain links TRBV5-8 with TRBJ1-5; D is undetermined. The source is an adult man with Graves' hyperthyroidism. The source material was peripheral blood or thyroid tissue (not recorded which). DNA for the CDR3: TGTGCCAGCAGCCCCAAAACGAAGGGTCAGCCCCAGCATTTT. The encoded protein is CASSPKTKGQPQHF.